This T cell receptor beta chain was obtained from a study of shared clonotypes between healthy human individuals. Broader study findings: Rarefaction showed that sequencing of sorted subsets was incomplete (despite large depth). Clonotype sharing levels among donors were expected to vary with sequencing depth.

Sorted-subset replicate PCR reactions were performed with approximately 200 ng DNA, corresponding to roughly 30,000 T cell genomes. In the original analysis: ImmunoSEQ supplied junction-only sequences lacking quality scores, so filtering was different. Only in-frame clones appear in the TCRdb table, and some are missing; sequencing was by immunoSEQ multiplex PCR. V, J and clone size reflect that table, while D and trimming were determined from the DNA. The profile shows some 2.1 million clones, 85% to 95% of them singletons. In the case of this clone: Its antigen is currently unknown.

Trimming pared 0 bases from V and 5 bases from J, leaving 10 bases between. The germline V gene has CDR1 MNHEY and CDR2 SVGAGI. CDR3 length equals 15 residues. The chain uses TRBV6-5 and TRBJ2-2; D is undetermined. This TCR was sampled from a man aged 18 to 35 in good health. The sample was naive CD4+ T cells sorted from blood. Indicated subset: CD45RA+ positively selected. This CDR3 is CASSYSRERTGELFF. DNA for the CDR3: TGTGCCAGCAGTTACTCCAGAGAGAGGACCGGGGAGCTGTTTTTT.